This TCR beta chain derives from a study of T cells in Graves' hyperthyroidism and ophthalmopathy (dated by TCRdb to the late 2010s). Study-wide context: To identify TCR V-J signatures that set the groups apart, the researchers used a discovery cohort of approximately 98 patients, made up of under 50 with Graves' ophthalmopathy and 57 with stable Graves' hyperthyroidism. Thyroid tissue and blood T-cell repertoires from several Graves' hyperthyroidism patients were also compared in the study. The 75 to 100 discovery patients were divided at random into training and test sets in a 7:3 ratio. An independent validation cohort of around 19 hyperthyroidism patients and more than 15 patients who later progressed to ophthalmopathy tested prospective prediction of ophthalmopathy. TCR Vbeta CDR3 sequencing of 130 to 150 peripheral blood samples (over 40 ophthalmopathy, about 80 hyperthyroidism and some 17 progressor patients) is reported in the paper. After sampling, hyperthyroidism patients received methimazole starting at 30 mg daily, and ophthalmopathy patients received high-dose intravenous methylprednisolone.

Exclusion was applied to patients with uncontrolled infections, other autoimmune diseases, pregnancy or lactation. Diagnoses relied on clinical symptoms, serum thyroxine and TRAb, thyroid ultrasound and orbital computed tomography. Total RNA was extracted using Trizol reagent, and RNA quality was assessed on an Agilent 2100 Bioanalyzer. To note about this clonotype: The antigen this receptor binds is unknown. No much larger clone exists at a distance of one base, and base qualities are not known.

Amplification of TCR beta CDR3 regions was carried out from RNA transcripts. For the first round of RT-PCR on the TCR CDR3, the HTBI primer set was used together with the Qiagen OneStep RT-PCR kit. Libraries were constructed in a second round of multiplex PCR, after which size selection and purification were carried out. The libraries were sequenced on an Illumina HiSeq2000 using paired-end 100 bp reads. The authors' analysis ran thus. SOAPnuke was used to process the raw data, with reads discarded if the reads contained adapters or uncalled bases, had a mean Phred below 15, or lacked an exact constant-primer or identifier match. COPE v1.2.5 was used to merge the high-quality paired reads, and each unique nucleotide sequence was defined as a clonotype. MiTCR v1.1 was used to align the clonotypes against IMGT TRBV, TRBD and TRBJ reference segments. Analysis was restricted to V-J combinations with a frequency above 0.0001, which covered approximately 99% of repertoires. The TCS score was defined as the ratio of F50 (clonal expansion) to E x V (chaos), calculated using BLOSUM62-based TCRdist between CDR3 peptides within each V-J. Welch's t-statistics and random forest reduced 450 to 600 V-J features to about 12, which were used in a naive Bayes classifier (R e1071). The Morisita-Horn index was used to measure how similar the thyroid and blood repertoires were. TCRdb cleaned the public reads at Q25 with fastp, built clones with MiXCR and kept in-frame beta chains. CDR3 protein sequences are deduplicated, and each keeps its most common genes and DNA. For this entry, the V and J calls and clone size follow TCRdb and not the study's own pipeline. This sample gives about 660,000 distinct CDR3 sequences in total; less than 45% of them show up just once. The ten top clones hold less than 9.5% of the sample.

The CDR3 holds 12 amino acids from the cysteine to the phenylalanine. CDR3 DNA is the only sequence kept; it has 36 bases, read in frame from the first base. V is reduced by 8 bases and J by 7 bases, leaving a spacing of 14 bases between them. Via the germline V gene, CDR1 is SNHLY and CDR2 FYNNEI. Results and caveats for the whole study, not just this receptor: No statistical method was used to fix the sample size in advance, and group allocation was not hidden from the investigators. Most expanded thyroid clonotypes (frequency above 0.001) were also detected in blood, a finding suggesting that blood repertoires may reflect thyroid immune responses. In validation, the model predicted progression to ophthalmopathy with approximately 71% sensitivity and approximately 72% specificity, a median of 6.5 months before onset. In cross-validation, a model built on a 13 V-J signature told ophthalmopathy apart from stable hyperthyroidism with approximately 90% sensitivity and 81% to 82% specificity, and in testing the same model reached 80%/75%.

Recombination connected TRBV2 to TRBJ1-2, with the D gene not clear enough to name. The sequence was collected from an adult man with Graves' disease, either hyperthyroidism or ophthalmopathy (not recorded which). Sequencing input: peripheral blood or thyroid tissue (not recorded which). The DNA reads TGTGCCAGCTTGGCCGGGGTGGGTGGCTACACCTTC. This yields the protein CASLAGVGGYTF.